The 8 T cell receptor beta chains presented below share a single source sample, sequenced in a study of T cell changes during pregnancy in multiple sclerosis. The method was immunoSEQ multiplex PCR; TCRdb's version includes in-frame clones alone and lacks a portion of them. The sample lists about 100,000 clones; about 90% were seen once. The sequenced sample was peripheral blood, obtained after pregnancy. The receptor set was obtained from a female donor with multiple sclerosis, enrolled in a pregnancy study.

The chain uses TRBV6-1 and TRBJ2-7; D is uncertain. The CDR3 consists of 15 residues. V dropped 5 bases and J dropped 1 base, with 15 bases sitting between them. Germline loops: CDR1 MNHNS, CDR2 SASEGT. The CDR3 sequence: CASSPPLGLSYEQYF. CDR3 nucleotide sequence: TGTGCCAGCAGTCCCCCGCTGGGCCTTTCCTACGAGCAGTACTTC.

The DNA of the CDR3 is TGTGCCAGTAGTACTAACCCCCAGGGGTTGGGCACCGGGGAGCTGTTTTTT. It encodes CASSTNPQGLGTGELFF. The chain has TRBV19 and TRBJ2-2; weak D call: TRBD1 (6 bases). There are 17 residues in the CDR3. The germline V gene encodes CDR1 LNHDA and CDR2 SQIVND (reference sequence). V lost 4 bases, J lost 4 bases, and 19 bases lay in between.

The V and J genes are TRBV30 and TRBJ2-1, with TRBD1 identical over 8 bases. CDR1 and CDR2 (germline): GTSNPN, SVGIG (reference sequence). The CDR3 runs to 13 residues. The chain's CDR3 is CARTGGSYNEQFF. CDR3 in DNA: TGTGCTAGAACAGGGGGCTCCTACAATGAGCAGTTCTTC.

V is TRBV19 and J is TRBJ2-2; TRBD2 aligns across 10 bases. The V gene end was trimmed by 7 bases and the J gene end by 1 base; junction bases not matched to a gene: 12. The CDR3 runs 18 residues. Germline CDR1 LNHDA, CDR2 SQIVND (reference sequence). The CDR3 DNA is TGTGCCAGTACCAGGCAGCTAGCGGGAGCGGGGAACACCGGGGAGCTGTTTTTT. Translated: CASTRQLAGAGNTGELFF.

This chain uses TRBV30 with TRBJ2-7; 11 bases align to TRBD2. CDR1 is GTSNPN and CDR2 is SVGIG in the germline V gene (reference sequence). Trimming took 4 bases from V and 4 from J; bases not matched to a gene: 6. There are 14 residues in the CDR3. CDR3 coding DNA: TGTGCCTGGACTTCCTTAGCGGGAGGGTACGAGCAGTACTTC. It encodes CAWTSLAGGYEQYF.

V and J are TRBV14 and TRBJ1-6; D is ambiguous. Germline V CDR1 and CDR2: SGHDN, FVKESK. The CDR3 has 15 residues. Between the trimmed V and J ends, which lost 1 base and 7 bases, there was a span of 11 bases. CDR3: CASSQVTGFNSPLHF. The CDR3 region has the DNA TGTGCCAGCAGCCAAGTTACCGGTTTCAATTCACCCCTCCACTTT. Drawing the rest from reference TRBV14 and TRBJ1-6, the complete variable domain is EAGVTQFPSHSVIEKGQTVTLRCDPISGHDNLYWYRRVMGKEIKFLLHFVKESKQDESGMPNNRFLAERTGGTYSTLKVQPAELEDSGVYFCASSQVTGFNSPLHFGNGTRLTVT.

The CDR3 coding sequence is TGTGCCAGCACACCGGGACAGGGATGGTCTACTGAAGCTTTCTTT. It codes for CASTPGQGWSTEAFF. The rearrangement joins TRBV28 to TRBJ1-1, with 9 nucleotides matching TRBD1. Germline V lookup: CDR1 MDHEN, CDR2 SYDVKM. The CDR3 covers 15 residues. V shed 7 bases, J shed 5 bases, and the junction held 11 bases outside the gene matches. The full variable domain, completed using reference TRBV28 and TRBJ1-1, is DVKVTQSSRYLVKRTGEKVFLECVQDMDHENMFWYRQDPGLGLRLIYFSYDVKMKEKGDIPEGYSVSREKKERFSLILESASTNQTSMYLCASTPGQGWSTEAFFGQGTRLTVV.

The CDR3 spells CASSLASGSEEFF. For the CDR3, the DNA is TGTGCCAGCAGCTTGGCTAGCGGGAGCGAGGAGTTCTTC. V usage is TRBV5-6 and J usage is TRBJ2-1, with 10 bases aligning to TRBD2. V was pared by 0 bases and J by 14 bases, with 5 bases of the junction left unmatched. The CDR3 extends over 13 amino acids. Germline V CDR1 and CDR2: SGHDT, YYEEEE.